This T cell receptor (beta chain) was obtained from a study of cytomegalovirus exposure and HLA in healthy donors. Whole-study context: A prior analysis found about 110 million unique TCR beta sequences from 170 million or so T cells.

CDR1 is SGHTA and CDR2 is FQGNSA in the germline V gene. V was shortened by 6 bases and J by 0 bases, with 13 bases between the two germline ends. This CDR3 contains 15 residues. Healthy bone marrow donors made up the donors. 60 Vbeta and 13 Jbeta primers were used in PCR. Produced via immunoSEQ multiplex PCR; TCRdb's table is partial and in-frame only. Here the sample spans about 110,000 clones, about four fifths being singletons. Study-wide findings and caveats: Several of the most significant clusters appeared linked to common viral pathogens, based on a later analysis. Earlier analysis found most TCR beta V segments productive about 87% or about 30% of the time.

This clone came up once. Its antigen is not known. This chain connects TRBV7-2 to TRBJ2-3; D is ambiguous. This receptor was identified in a man aged 30-40 years in good health and CMV-seropositive. The sequenced material came from PBMCs. Here the CDR3 DNA reads TGTGCCAGCAGACGAAGCGAAGCTAGCACAGATACGCAGTATTTT. Translating it yields CASRRSEASTDTQYF. The whole variable domain, filled in from reference TRBV7-2 and TRBJ2-3, reads GAGVSQSPSNKVTEKGKDVELRCDPISGHTALYWYRQSLGQGLEFLIYFQGNSAPDKSGLPSDRFSAERTGGSVSTLTIQRTQQEDSAVYLCASRRSEASTDTQYFGPGTRLTVL.